These 21 T cell receptor beta chains were all obtained from the same sample, sequenced in a study of T cell responses to AZD1222 COVID-19 vaccine. TCRdb keeps only in-frame clones here, not all; method: immunoSEQ multiplex PCR. The repertoire holds roughly 140,000 clones, with less than 95% as singletons. The sequencing used peripheral blood, collected on day 0 of AZD1222 vaccination. Receptors originate from an adult in good health.

The rearrangement links TRBV7-9 to TRBJ1-2, with TRBD1 identical over 9 bases. Trimming removed 5 bases from V and 7 bases from J; junction bases left unmatched: 11. Looked up from germline, CDR1 is SEHNR and CDR2 is FQNEAQ (reference sequence). The CDR3 contains 15 residues. The CDR3 reads CASSGSGTGYGGYTF. The CDR3 region has the DNA TGTGCCAGCAGCGGCTCCGGGACAGGGTATGGTGGCTACACCTTC.

V gene TRBV5-1 combines with J gene TRBJ1-3, with TRBD1 matching 8 bases. This CDR3 is 16 amino acids long. Germline values: CDR1 SGHRS, CDR2 YFSETQ. With V trimmed by 4 bases and J by 0 bases, 6 bases remained unmatched. The CDR3 here is CASSPTTGVSGNTIYF. In DNA, the CDR3 is TGCGCCAGCAGCCCGACGACAGGGGTCTCTGGAAACACCATATATTTT. Full variable domain (outside the CDR3, taken from reference TRBV5-1 and TRBJ1-3): KAGVTQTPRYLIKTRGQQVTLSCSPISGHRSVSWYQQTPGQGLQFLFEYFSETQRNKGNFPGRFSGRQFSNSRSEMNVSTLELGDSALYLCASSPTTGVSGNTIYFGEGSWLTVV.

The chain links TRBV9 to TRBJ2-2; possibly TRBD1 or TRBD2 for D (5 bases each). CDR3 length: 15 amino acids. Germline V gives CDR1 SGDLS, CDR2 YYNGEE. The V gene lost 1 base and the J gene lost 7 bases, with 14 bases spanning the gap. Here the CDR3 reads CASSVIGTGRGELFF. The DNA of the CDR3 is TGTGCCAGCAGCGTAATCGGGACGGGCCGCGGGGAGCTGTTTTTT.

V usage is TRBV5-1 and J usage is TRBJ2-5; no definite D call. Germline loops: CDR1 SGHRS, CDR2 YFSETQ. The germline V and J ends were trimmed by 2 bases and 5 bases, with 10 bases remaining between them. The CDR3 is 13 amino acids. The CDR3 bases are TGCGCCAGCAGCTTCGATAGCAGGGAGACCCAGTACTTC. Protein product: CASSFDSRETQYF.

The chain recombines TRBV19 with TRBJ1-1; perhaps TRBD1 as D (5 bases). V shed 4 bases and J shed 5 bases, with 20 bases lying between them. The CDR3 totals 16 residues. Germline values: CDR1 LNHDA, CDR2 SQIVND (reference sequence). The CDR3 nucleotides are TGTGCCAGTAGTAACCTGGGCGGGGGTGGTTCAACTGAAGCTTTCTTT. This sequence encodes CASSNLGGGGSTEAFF.

The rearrangement uses TRBV11-2 and TRBJ2-4, with D tentatively TRBD1 (5 bases). Trimming removed 0 bases from V and 8 bases from J, with 17 bases in between. CDR3 length: 16 residues. Germline values: CDR1 SGHAT, CDR2 FQNNGV. The CDR3 sequence is CASSLEIGHIVDIQYF. The CDR3 DNA is TGTGCCAGCAGCTTAGAAATTGGACATATTGTCGACATTCAGTACTTC.

The V and J genes are TRBV7-9 and TRBJ2-1; D is unclear. The V gene's germline CDR1 is SEHNR and CDR2 FQNEAQ (reference sequence). Trimming took 8 bases from V and 4 from J, leaving 12 bases between them. The CDR3 runs to 13 residues. This CDR3 reads CASFREPYNEQFF. DNA for the CDR3: TGTGCCAGCTTTAGAGAACCTTACAATGAGCAGTTCTTC.

J is TRBJ1-1 and V is TRBV5-1, with unresolved D. CDR3 size: 16 residues. V lost 4 bases to trimming and J lost 4 bases, with 20 bases between them. Germline V CDR1 and CDR2: SGHRS, YFSETQ. The CDR3 loop reads CASSMEGFERSTEAFF. DNA for the CDR3: TGCGCCAGCAGCATGGAGGGTTTCGAACGGAGCACTGAAGCTTTCTTT.

This chain connects TRBV11-2 to TRBJ1-1; D remains ambiguous. The V end was cut by 2 bases, the J end by 0 bases, with 13 bases between. Germline V gene lookup returns CDR1 SGHAT and CDR2 FQNNGV. This CDR3 contains 16 residues. For the CDR3, the DNA is TGTGCCAGCAGCTTATTGGTCCGGGGTATGAACACTGAAGCTTTCTTT. It encodes CASSLLVRGMNTEAFF.

The chain carries TRBV5-1 and TRBJ2-5; 7 nucleotides align to TRBD1. The germline V gene has CDR1 SGHRS and CDR2 YFSETQ. The CDR3 has 15 amino acids. The junction had 11 bases not matched to a gene; V was cut back by 4 bases and J by 5 bases. The CDR3 nucleotides read TGCGCCAGCAGCCTGGCCGTCACAGGGGTCGAGACCCAGTACTTC. Its translation: CASSLAVTGVETQYF.

The rearrangement links TRBV19 to TRBJ2-1, with D possibly called TRBD1 or TRBD2 (6 bases each). CDR1 and CDR2 (germline): LNHDA, SQIVND (reference sequence). This CDR3 spans 12 amino acids. The germline V and J ends were trimmed by 11 bases and 5 bases, with 13 bases remaining between them. CDR3 residues: CALGGPDNEQFF. The CDR3 DNA reads as TGTGCCCTCGGGGGCCCGGACAATGAGCAGTTCTTC.

This clone was detected a few times. This chain links TRBV24-1 with TRBJ1-2; D is unclear. The germline V gene encodes CDR1 KGHDR and CDR2 SFDVKD. CDR3 length equals 14 residues. With 2 bases removed from V and 0 bases from J, the gap between germline ends came to 6 bases. The CDR3 sequence: CATSDSVTNYGYTF. CDR3 DNA sequence: TGTGCCACCAGTGATTCAGTTACTAACTATGGCTACACCTTC.

The gene calls are TRBV30 and TRBJ1-2; TRBD1 aligns across 7 bases. The trim removed 5 bases at V and 1 base at J, leaving 4 bases unmatched. This CDR3 has 13 residues. Germline lookup yields CDR1 GTSNPN and CDR2 SVGIG (reference sequence). CDR3 in amino acids: CAWGDSLNYGYTF. In DNA form, the CDR3 reads TGTGCCTGGGGGGACAGCCTTAACTATGGCTACACCTTC.

This clone was observed a single time. The J gene is TRBJ1-2, the V gene TRBV27; D is possibly TRBD1 (6 bases). Germline assignment: CDR1 MNHEY and CDR2 SMNVEV (reference sequence). Trimming shortened V by 4 bases and J by 3 bases, and 12 bases separated the two germline ends. The CDR3 totals 14 residues. CDR3 sequence reads: CASSWGSGDYGYTF. The CDR3 nucleotides are TGTGCCAGCAGTTGGGGCTCAGGGGACTATGGCTACACCTTC.

The chain carries TRBV7-8 and TRBJ2-5; possible D gene TRBD1, 6 bases. The germline CDR1 and CDR2 sequences are SGHVS and FQNEAQ. CDR3 size: 13 residues. V lost 5 bases, J lost 3 bases, and 10 bases lay in between. The CDR3 nucleotides are TGTGCCAGCAGCAATGGACAGAAAGAGACCCAGTACTTC. It encodes CASSNGQKETQYF. The entire variable domain, with the rest obtained from reference TRBV7-8 and TRBJ2-5, is as follows: GAGVSQSPRYKVAKRGQDVALRCDPISGHVSLFWYQQALGQGPEFLTYFQNEAQLDKSGLPSDRFFAERPEGSVSTLKIQRTQQEDSAVYLCASSNGQKETQYFGPGTRLLVL.

The chain combines TRBV25-1 with TRBJ2-2; 11 bases agree with TRBD2. V dropped 4 bases and J dropped 6; count of bases not matched to a gene: 10. Per the germline V gene, CDR1 is MGHDK and CDR2 is SYGVNS. CDR3 length: 17 amino acids. The CDR3 protein is CASSGGATSGNPGELFF. Written as DNA, the CDR3 is TGTGCCAGCAGTGGCGGTGCGACTAGCGGGAATCCCGGGGAGCTGTTTTTT.

This chain uses TRBV5-6 with TRBJ2-7; 8 positions agree with TRBD1. Germline CDR1 reads SGHDT; CDR2 reads YYEEEE. The CDR3 totals 15 residues. V shed 0 bases and J 4 bases; nucleotides not matched to a gene: 6. The CDR3 region has the DNA TGTGCCAGCAGCTTGGAGGGGACAGGACTTTACGAGCAGTACGTC. As protein: CASSLEGTGLYEQYV.

This chain joins TRBV15 and TRBJ2-6, with D uncertain. Germline CDR1 is LNHNV and CDR2 is YYDKDF (reference sequence). The CDR3 is 14 amino acids. Trimming shortened V by 3 bases and J by 2 bases, and 5 bases separated the two germline ends. The CDR3 region has the DNA TGTGCCACCAGCAGGCGTGCTGGGGCCAACGTCCTGACTTTC. It codes for CATSRRAGANVLTF. The variable domain in full, completed from reference TRBV15 and TRBJ2-6, reads DAMVIQNPRYQVTQFGKPVTLSCSQTLNHNVMYWYQQKSSQAPKLLFHYYDKDFNNEADTPDNFQSRRPNTSFCFLDIRSPGLGDTAMYLCATSRRAGANVLTFGAGSRLTVL.

V usage is TRBV29-1 and J usage is TRBJ1-2, with TRBD1 matching over 9 bases. There are 13 residues in the CDR3. V trimming: 4 bases; J trimming: 8 bases; junction bases outside the gene matches: 8. Germline values: CDR1 SQVTM, CDR2 ANQGSEA. The CDR3: CSVAATGGDGYTF. CDR3 in DNA: TGCAGCGTTGCGGCAACAGGGGGCGACGGCTACACCTTC.

V gene TRBV19 combines with J gene TRBJ1-1; maybe TRBD1 (5 bases). The CDR3 has 13 amino acids. V was trimmed by 4 bases and J by 7 bases, leaving 13 bases between them. CDR1 is LNHDA and CDR2 is SQIVND in the germline V gene (reference sequence). CDR3 sequence: CASSNWQGSEAFF. The CDR3 DNA sequence: TGTGCCAGTAGTAATTGGCAGGGCAGTGAAGCTTTCTTT. Complete variable domain (other parts from reference TRBV19 and TRBJ1-1): DGGITQSPKYLFRKEGQNVTLSCEQNLNHDAMYWYRQDPGQGLRLIYYSQIVNDFQKGDIAEGYSVSREKKESFPLTVTSAQKNPTAFYLCASSNWQGSEAFFGQGTRLTVV.

The chain employs TRBV4-1 and TRBJ1-2; 10 nucleotides match TRBD1. The trim removed 1 base at V and 8 bases at J, leaving 10 bases unmatched. This CDR3 has 16 amino acids. Germline V gene lookup returns CDR1 MGHRA and CDR2 YSYEKL. The CDR3 DNA reads as TGCGCCAGCAGCCAAGGGGGACAGGGGAGCTTGCGGGGCTACACCTTC. Protein: CASSQGGQGSLRGYTF.